This TCR beta chain was recovered during a study of T cell changes during pregnancy in multiple sclerosis. The table came from immunoSEQ multiplex PCR; TCRdb's copy has only in-frame clones and leaves some out. Of about 49,000 clones listed, 90% are singletons. Germline CDR1 and CDR2: SSHAT and FNYEAQ (reference sequence). This CDR3 region has 16 residues. The count of this clone is one. Sequence at one end of the junction differs from germline and may be a read error. This material consisted of peripheral blood, taken after pregnancy. The chain has TRBV7-7 and TRBJ2-1; TRBD2 aligns across 11 bases. The sequence came from a female donor in good health, enrolled as a control in a pregnancy study. CDR3 bases: TGTGCTAGCAGCTTAGACTTAGCGGGAGGGGACAATGAGCAGTTCTTC. It translates to CASSLDLAGGDNEQFF.